The sequence of this T cell receptor beta chain was determined in a study of immune cell composition in non-small cell lung cancer. Study results and limitations: Tumour TCR-beta clonality showed no significant link to smoking pack-years.

TCRdb's table, derived via immunoSEQ multiplex PCR, lists solely in-frame clones and lacks some. The table lists approximately 3,800 clones, 60% to 85% of them singletons. This CDR3 has 15 amino acids. V lost 2 bases, J lost 8 bases, and 16 bases lay in between. CDR1 is SGHTA, CDR2 FQGTGA, per germline. A word on this clone: Antigen specificity is unknown.

Normal lung was sampled as far from the tumour as possible, at least 3 cm. The chain is built from TRBV7-3 and TRBJ2-1, with D perhaps TRBD2 (6 bases). The clonotype comes from a human donor with non-small cell lung cancer. The sample taken for sequencing was non-adjacent lung tissue. The CDR3 sequence is CASSLLTGVGDEQFF. The CDR3 coding sequence is TGTGCCAGCAGCTTATTAACGGGAGTGGGCGATGAGCAGTTCTTC. The full variable domain, rest sourced from reference TRBV7-3 and TRBJ2-1, is GAGVSQTPSNKVTEKGKYVELRCDPISGHTALYWYRQSLGQGPEFLIYFQGTGAADDSGLPNDRFFAVRPEGSVSTLKIQRTERGDSAVYLCASSLLTGVGDEQFFGPGTRLTVL.